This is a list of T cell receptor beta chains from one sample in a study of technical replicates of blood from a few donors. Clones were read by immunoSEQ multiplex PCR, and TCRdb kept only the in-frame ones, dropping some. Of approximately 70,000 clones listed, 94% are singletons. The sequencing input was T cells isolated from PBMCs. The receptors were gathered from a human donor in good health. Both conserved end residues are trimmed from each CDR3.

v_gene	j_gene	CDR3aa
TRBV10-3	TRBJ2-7	AISESTSGSYEQY
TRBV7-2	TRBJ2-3	ASSGSGIVTDTQY
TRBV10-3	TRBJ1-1	ATGTGGVNTEAF
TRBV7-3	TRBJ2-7	ASSLPESYEQY
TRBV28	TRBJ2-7	ASSLVDEQY
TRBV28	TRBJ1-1	ASSKDSSRTEAF
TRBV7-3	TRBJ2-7	ASSLNESYEQY
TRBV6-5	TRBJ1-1	ASQGLDMNTEAF
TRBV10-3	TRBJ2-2	AISSRAGGAGTGELF
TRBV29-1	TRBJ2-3	SVRMASGTDTQY
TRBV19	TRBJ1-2	ASSILGQLNYGYT
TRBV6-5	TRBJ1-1	ASSYGGRHTEAF
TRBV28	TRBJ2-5	ASKGSGRAVETQY
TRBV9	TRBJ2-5	ASSPRFETQY
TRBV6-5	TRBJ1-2	ASSYSEGARGYT
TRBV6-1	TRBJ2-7	ASYTSYEQY
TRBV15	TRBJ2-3	ATSRSGLGYTDTQY
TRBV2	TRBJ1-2	ASSEAPPGTGNGYT
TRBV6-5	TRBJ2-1	ASSPDYFNNEQF
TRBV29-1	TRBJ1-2	SVGTDYGYT
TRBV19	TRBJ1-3	ASSLRTVSGNTIY
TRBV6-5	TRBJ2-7	ASSRGHLDHEY
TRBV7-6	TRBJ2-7	ASSLREGIYEQY
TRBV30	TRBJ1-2	AWSVDSSGVYT
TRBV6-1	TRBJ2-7	ASSTSPEAYEQY
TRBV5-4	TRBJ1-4	ASSLLGGTNEKLF
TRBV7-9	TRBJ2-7	ASSSDRSEQY
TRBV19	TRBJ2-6	ASSIGPLLGASGANVLT
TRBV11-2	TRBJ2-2	ASSSRTANTGELF
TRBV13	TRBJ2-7	ASSWNSGQDGDEQY
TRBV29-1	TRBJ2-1	SVERGNSYNEQF